The source of this T cell receptor (beta chain) is a study of T cells in Graves' hyperthyroidism and ophthalmopathy. This CDR3 has 13 residues. The germline CDR1 and CDR2 sequences are MDHEN and SYDVKM. V shed 8 bases and J 2 bases; nucleotides not matched to a gene: 6. Amplified TCR beta CDR3 regions came from RNA transcripts. The TCR CDR3 was amplified in a first-round RT-PCR using the HTBI primer set. TCRdb ran MiXCR on the multiplex PCR reads and lists one entry per CDR3 protein. The data show approximately 400,000 distinct CDR3 sequences, with more than 20% seen just once and more than 60% held by the top ten.

This clonotype originated in a man between 50 and 59 years old with Graves' hyperthyroidism. The rearrangement uses TRBV28 and TRBJ2-7; 7 nucleotides match TRBD1. Sequencing used blood. The CDR3 loop is CASLGQNTYEQYF. The CDR3 nucleotides are TGTGCCAGCCTGGGACAGAACACCTACGAGCAGTACTTC.